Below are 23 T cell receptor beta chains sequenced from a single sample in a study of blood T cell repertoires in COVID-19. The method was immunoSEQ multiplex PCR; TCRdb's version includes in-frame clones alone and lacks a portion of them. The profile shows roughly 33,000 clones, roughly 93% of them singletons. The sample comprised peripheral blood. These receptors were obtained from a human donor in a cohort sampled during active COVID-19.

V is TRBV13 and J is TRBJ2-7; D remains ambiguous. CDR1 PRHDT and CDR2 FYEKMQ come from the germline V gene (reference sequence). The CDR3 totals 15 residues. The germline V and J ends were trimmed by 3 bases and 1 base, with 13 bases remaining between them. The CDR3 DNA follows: TGTGCCAGCAGCTTTTTAGGAGAGAGATCCTACGAGCAGTACTTC. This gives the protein CASSFLGERSYEQYF.

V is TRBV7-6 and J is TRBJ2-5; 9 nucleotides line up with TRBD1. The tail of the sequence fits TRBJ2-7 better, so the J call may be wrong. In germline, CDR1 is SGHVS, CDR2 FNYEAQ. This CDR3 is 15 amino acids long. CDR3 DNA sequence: TGTGCCAGCAGCTTAGGGGACAGGGAGAAGTACGAGCAGTACTTC. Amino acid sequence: CASSLGDREKYEQYF.

The CDR3 protein is CAISVTGGIDEQFF. CDR3 DNA sequence: TGTGCCATCAGTGTAACAGGGGGCATCGATGAGCAGTTCTTC. This chain links TRBV10-3 with TRBJ2-1; 9 nucleotides align to TRBD1. Germline V gene data show CDR1 as ENHRY and CDR2 as SYGVKD. Trimming at V came to 4 bases and at J to 8 bases, leaving 6 bases not matched to a gene. The CDR3 runs to 14 residues.

The CDR3 sequence: CASSKRTGDGQPQHF. The CDR3 nucleotides read TGTGCCAGCAGCAAACGGACAGGGGATGGGCAGCCCCAGCATTTT. The V and J genes are TRBV21-1 and TRBJ1-5; the tabulated D call, TRBD1, remains unverified against the DNA. TRBV21-1 is a listed pseudogene. The CDR3 length is 15 residues.

The chain's CDR3 is CASRGGSEQFF. CDR3 sequence (DNA): TGCGCCAGCAGGGGAGGGAGTGAGCAGTTCTTC. The chain employs TRBV4-1 and TRBJ2-1; TRBD2 matches at 7 bases. The ends lost 6 bases at V and 9 bases at J; junction bases unmatched: 2. Germline CDR1 is MGHRA and CDR2 is YSYEKL. This CDR3 has 11 residues.

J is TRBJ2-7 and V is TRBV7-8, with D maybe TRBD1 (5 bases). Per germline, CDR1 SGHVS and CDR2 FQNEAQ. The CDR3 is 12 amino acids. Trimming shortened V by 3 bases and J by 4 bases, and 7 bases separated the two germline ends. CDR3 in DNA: TGTGCCAGCAGCTTGACAGTATACGAGCAGTACTTC. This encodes CASSLTVYEQYF.

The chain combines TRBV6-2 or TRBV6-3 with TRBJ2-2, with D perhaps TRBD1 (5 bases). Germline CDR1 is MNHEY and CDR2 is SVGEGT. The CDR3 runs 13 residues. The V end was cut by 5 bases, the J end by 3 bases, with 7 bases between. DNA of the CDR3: TGTGCCAGCAGTCGACAGTACACCGGGGAGCTGTTTTTT. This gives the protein CASSRQYTGELFF.

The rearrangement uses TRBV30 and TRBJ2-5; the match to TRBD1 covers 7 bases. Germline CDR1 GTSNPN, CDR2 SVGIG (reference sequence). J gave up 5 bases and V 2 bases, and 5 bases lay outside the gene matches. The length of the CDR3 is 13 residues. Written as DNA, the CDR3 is TGTGCCTGGAGTATAGACAGGGTTGAGACCCAGTACTTC. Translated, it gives CAWSIDRVETQYF. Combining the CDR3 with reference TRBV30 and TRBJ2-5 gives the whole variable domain SQTIHQWPATLVQPVGSPLSLECTVEGTSNPNLYWYRQAAGRGLQLLFYSVGIGQISSEVPQNLSASRPQDRQFILSSKKLLLSDSGFYLCAWSIDRVETQYFGPGTRLLVL.

CDR3 nucleotides: TGTGCCAGCAGTGAAGAGGGGGTCCCCTCGAGGGATACGCAGTATTTT. Translating gives CASSEEGVPSRDTQYF. The chain employs TRBV6-1 and TRBJ2-3; the D gene is possibly TRBD1 (6 bases). V lost 1 base and J lost 6, with 17 bases in between. Germline CDR1 reads MNHNS; CDR2 reads SASEGT. CDR3 length equals 16 residues.

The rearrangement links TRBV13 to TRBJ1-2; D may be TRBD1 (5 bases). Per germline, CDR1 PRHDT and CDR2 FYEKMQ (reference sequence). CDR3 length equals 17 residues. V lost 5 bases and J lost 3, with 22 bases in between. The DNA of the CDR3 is TGTGCCAGCAGCACGGAAGTCGGGGGGGATCGACACTATGGCTACACCTTC. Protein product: CASSTEVGGDRHYGYTF.

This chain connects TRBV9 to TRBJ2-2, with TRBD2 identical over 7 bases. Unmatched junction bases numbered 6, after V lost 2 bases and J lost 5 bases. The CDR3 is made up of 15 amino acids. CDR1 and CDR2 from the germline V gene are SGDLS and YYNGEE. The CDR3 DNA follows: TGTGCCAGCAGCGTGGGCGGGAGCGGGACCGGGGAGCTGTTTTTT. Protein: CASSVGGSGTGELFF.

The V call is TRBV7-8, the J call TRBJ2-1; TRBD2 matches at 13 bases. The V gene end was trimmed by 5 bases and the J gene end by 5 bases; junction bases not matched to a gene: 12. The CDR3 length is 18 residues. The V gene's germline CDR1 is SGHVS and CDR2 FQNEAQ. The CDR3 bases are TGTGCCAGCAGCGGCACTAGCGGGAGGGAAATGAGGGACAATGAGCAGTTCTTC. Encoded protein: CASSGTSGREMRDNEQFF. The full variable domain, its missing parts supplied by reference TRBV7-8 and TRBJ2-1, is GAGVSQSPRYKVAKRGQDVALRCDPISGHVSLFWYQQALGQGPEFLTYFQNEAQLDKSGLPSDRFFAERPEGSVSTLKIQRTQQEDSAVYLCASSGTSGREMRDNEQFFGPGTRLTVL.

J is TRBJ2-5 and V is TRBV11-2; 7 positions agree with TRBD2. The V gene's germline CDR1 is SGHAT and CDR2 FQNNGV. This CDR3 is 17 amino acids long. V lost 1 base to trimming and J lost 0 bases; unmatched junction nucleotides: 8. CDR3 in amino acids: CASSLVWPSGNQETQYF. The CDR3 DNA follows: TGTGCCAGCAGCTTAGTTTGGCCTAGCGGAAACCAAGAGACCCAGTACTTC.

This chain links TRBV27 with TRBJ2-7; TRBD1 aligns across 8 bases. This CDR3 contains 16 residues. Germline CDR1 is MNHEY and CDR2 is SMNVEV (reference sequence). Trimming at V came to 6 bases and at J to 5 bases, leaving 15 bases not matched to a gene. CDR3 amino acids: CASRRGTGQGAHEQYF. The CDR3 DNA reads TGTGCCAGCAGACGAGGAACCGGACAGGGAGCCCACGAGCAGTACTTC.

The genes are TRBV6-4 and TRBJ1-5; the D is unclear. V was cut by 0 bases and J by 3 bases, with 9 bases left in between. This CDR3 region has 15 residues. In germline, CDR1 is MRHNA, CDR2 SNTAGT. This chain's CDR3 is CASSDSLGPNQPQHF. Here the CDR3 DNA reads TGTGCCAGCAGTGACTCGCTAGGCCCCAATCAGCCCCAGCATTTT.

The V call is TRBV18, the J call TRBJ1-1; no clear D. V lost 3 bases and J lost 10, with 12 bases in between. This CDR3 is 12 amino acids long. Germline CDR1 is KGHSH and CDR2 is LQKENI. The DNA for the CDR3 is TGTGCCAGCTCACCGGCGGAAGAGCGAGCTTTCTTT. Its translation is CASSPAEERAFF.

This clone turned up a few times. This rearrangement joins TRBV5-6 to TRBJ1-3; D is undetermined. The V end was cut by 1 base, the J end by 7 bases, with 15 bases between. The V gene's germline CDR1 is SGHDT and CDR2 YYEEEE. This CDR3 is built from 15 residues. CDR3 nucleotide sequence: TGTGCCAGCAGCTTGATCGGTGATAGAGGGAACACCATATATTTT. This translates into CASSLIGDRGNTIYF.

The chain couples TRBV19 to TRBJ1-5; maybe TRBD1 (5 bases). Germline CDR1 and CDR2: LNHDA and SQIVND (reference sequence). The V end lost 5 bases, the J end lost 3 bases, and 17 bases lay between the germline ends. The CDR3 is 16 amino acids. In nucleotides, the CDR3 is TGTGCCAGTAGTCCCTATAGCGGGGGGTACAATCAGCCCCAGCATTTT. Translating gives CASSPYSGGYNQPQHF.

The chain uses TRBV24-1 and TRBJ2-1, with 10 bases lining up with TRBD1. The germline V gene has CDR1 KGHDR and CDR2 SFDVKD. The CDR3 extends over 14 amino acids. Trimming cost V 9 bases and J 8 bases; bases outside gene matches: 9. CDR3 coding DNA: TGTGCCACCGCCTCGGGACAGGGGCCTCATGAGCAGTTCTTC. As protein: CATASGQGPHEQFF.

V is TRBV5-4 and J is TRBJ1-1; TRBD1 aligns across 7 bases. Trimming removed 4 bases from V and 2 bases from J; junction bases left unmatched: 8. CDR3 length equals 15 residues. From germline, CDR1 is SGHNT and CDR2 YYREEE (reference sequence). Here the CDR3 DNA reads TGTGCCAGCAGCGGTCATCGACAGGGAAACACTGAAGCTTTCTTT. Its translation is CASSGHRQGNTEAFF.

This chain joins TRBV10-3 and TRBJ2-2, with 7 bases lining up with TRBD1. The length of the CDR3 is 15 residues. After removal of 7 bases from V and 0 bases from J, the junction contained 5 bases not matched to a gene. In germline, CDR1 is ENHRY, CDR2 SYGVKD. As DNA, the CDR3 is TGTGCCATCAAGACAGGGACAGCGAACACCGGGGAGCTGTTTTTT. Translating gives CAIKTGTANTGELFF.

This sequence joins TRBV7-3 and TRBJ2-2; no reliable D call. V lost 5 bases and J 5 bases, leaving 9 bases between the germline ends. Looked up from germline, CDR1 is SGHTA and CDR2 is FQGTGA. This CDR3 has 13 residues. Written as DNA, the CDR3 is TGTGCCAGCAGCCCAACAGAGACCGGGGAGCTGTTTTTT. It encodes CASSPTETGELFF.

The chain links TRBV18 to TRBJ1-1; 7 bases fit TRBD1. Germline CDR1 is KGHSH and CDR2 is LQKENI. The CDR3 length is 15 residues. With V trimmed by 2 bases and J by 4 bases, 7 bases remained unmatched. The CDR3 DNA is TGTGCCAGCTCACCATTTGCACAGGGGTCCACTGAAGCTTTCTTT. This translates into CASSPFAQGSTEAFF.